Reported below is one T cell receptor (beta chain). TCRdb's table, derived via immunoSEQ multiplex PCR, lists solely in-frame clones and lacks some. The table lists 95,000 to 100,000 clones, 95% to 96% of them singletons. This entry belongs to a study of technical replicates of blood from a few donors. This receptor was identified in a human donor in good health. The sequenced material came from T cells isolated from PBMCs.

In DNA, the CDR3 is TGCGCCAGCAGTGAGTTCGGGACTCCCAAGCGCTATGGCTACACCTTC. Encoded protein: CASSEFGTPKRYGYTF. The chain is built from TRBV10-1 and TRBJ1-2; weak D call: TRBD1 (5 bases). V was shortened by 1 base and J by 4 bases, with 16 bases between the two germline ends. The CDR3 spans 16 residues. CDR1 is WNHNN, CDR2 SYGVQD, per germline (reference sequence).